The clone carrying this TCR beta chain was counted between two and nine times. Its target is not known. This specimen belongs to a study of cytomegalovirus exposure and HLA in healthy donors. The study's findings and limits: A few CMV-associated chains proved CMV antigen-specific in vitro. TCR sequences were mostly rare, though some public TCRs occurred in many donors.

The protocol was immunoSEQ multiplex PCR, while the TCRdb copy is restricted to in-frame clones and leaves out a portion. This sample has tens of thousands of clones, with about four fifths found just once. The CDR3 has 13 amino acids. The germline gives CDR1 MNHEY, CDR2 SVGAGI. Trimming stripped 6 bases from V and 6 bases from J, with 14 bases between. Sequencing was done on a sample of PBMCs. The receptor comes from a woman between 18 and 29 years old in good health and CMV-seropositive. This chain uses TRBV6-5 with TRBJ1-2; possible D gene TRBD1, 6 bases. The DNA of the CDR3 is TGTGCCAGCAGGTCGACAGGTGGGCATGGCTACACCTTC. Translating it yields CASRSTGGHGYTF.